The entry that follows covers one T cell receptor (beta chain) sequence. Antigen specificity is unknown. An end of the junction does not agree with germline; a read error may underlie this. The data were obtained in a study of CD8 T cells in ankylosing spondylitis. A single record per CDR3 protein comes from TCRdb applying MiXCR to the 5' RACE reads. The sample includes about 140,000 distinct CDR3 sequences, approximately 8.4% of them seen just once. Study results and limitations: Reportedly, matched ankylosing spondylitis synovial fluid was significantly enriched for disease-linked clones.

The receptor was isolated from a male donor with ankylosing spondylitis. Material for sequencing was synovial fluid, either unsorted or a sorted T cell fraction (not recorded which).

The CDR3 region has the DNA TGTGCCAGCAGTTTACGGACAGCCGAAAACCTCCAGGTCTTC. As protein: CASSLRTAENLQVF. V is TRBV6-2 or TRBV6-3 and J is TRBJ2-1; D is possibly TRBD1 (6 bases). The germline V gene has CDR1 MNHEY and CDR2 SVGEGT. The CDR3 contains 14 residues.